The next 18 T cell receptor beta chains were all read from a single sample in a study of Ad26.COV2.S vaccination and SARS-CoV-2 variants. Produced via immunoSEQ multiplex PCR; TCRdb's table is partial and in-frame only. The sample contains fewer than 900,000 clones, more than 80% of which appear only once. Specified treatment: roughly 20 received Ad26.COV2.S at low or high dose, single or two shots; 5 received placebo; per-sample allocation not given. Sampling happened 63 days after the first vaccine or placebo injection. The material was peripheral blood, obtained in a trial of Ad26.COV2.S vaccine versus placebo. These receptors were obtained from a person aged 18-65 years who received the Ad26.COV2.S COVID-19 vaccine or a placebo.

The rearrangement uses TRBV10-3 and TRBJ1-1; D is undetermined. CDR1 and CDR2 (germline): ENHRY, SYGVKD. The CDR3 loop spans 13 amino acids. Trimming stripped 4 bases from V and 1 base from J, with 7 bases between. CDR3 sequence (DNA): TGTGCCATCAGTGTTGAGCAGAACACTGAAGCTTTCTTT. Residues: CAISVEQNTEAFF.

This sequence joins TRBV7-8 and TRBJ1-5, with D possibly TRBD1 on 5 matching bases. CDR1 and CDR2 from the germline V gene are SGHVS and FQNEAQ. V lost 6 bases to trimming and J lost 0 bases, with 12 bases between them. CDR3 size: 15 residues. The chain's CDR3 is CASSFREDSNQPQHF. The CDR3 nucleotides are TGTGCCAGCAGTTTCAGGGAGGATAGCAATCAGCCCCAGCATTTT.

This chain's CDR3 is CASSQRWEGTDTQYF. CDR3 DNA sequence: TGTGCCAGCAGCCAGAGATGGGAAGGCACAGATACGCAGTATTTT. The chain links TRBV3-1 (or the pseudogene TRBV3-2) to TRBJ2-3; no clear D. Trimming removed 3 bases from V and 1 base from J, with 11 bases in between. Germline loops: CDR1 LGHDT, CDR2 YNNKEL (reference sequence). The CDR3 runs 15 residues.

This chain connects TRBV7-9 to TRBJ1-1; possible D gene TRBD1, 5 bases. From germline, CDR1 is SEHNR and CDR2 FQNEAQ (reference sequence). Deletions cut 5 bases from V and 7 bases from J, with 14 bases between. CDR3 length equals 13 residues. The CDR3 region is CASSKGPLLEAFF. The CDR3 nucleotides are TGTGCCAGCAGCAAGGGACCTCTTCTTGAAGCTTTCTTT.

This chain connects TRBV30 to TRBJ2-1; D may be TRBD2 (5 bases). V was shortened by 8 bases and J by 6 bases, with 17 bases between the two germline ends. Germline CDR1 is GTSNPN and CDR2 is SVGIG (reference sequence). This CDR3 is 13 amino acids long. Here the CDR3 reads CAIQPLAGNEQFF. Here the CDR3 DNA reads TGTGCCATTCAACCTCTGGCGGGCAATGAGCAGTTCTTC.

CDR3 sequence (DNA): TGTGCCAGCAGCGCCGGGCGACGGGGCACAGATACGCAGTATTTT. This encodes CASSAGRRGTDTQYF. This sequence joins TRBV9 and TRBJ2-3; D is uncertain. This CDR3 comprises 15 residues. Germline values: CDR1 SGDLS, CDR2 YYNGEE. Trimming left V 3 bases short and J 1 base short, with 12 bases between.

The CDR3 sequence: CAWIRGGLMNTEAFF. The DNA for the CDR3 is TGTGCCTGGATCCGGGGAGGCCTCATGAACACTGAAGCTTTCTTT. V is TRBV30 and J is TRBJ1-1, with D uncertain. The ends were cut back, 4 bases at V and 0 bases at J, with 15 bases in the middle. This CDR3 contains 15 residues. Germline V lookup: CDR1 GTSNPN, CDR2 SVGIG (reference sequence).

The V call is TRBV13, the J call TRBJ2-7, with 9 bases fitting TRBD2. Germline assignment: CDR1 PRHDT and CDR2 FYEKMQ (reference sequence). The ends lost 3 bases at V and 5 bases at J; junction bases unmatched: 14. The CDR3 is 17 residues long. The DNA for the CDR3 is TGTGCCAGCAGCTTTTCCCCTGACTTGCGGGGGGGCAACGAGCAGTACTTC. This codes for CASSFSPDLRGGNEQYF.

For the CDR3, the DNA is TGTGCCAGCCTATGGAGGACCCCCAGAGCAGATACGCAGTATTTT. As protein: CASLWRTPRADTQYF. J is TRBJ2-3 and V is TRBV21-1; the D call TRBD2 from the table was never checked on the DNA. TRBV21-1 is reported as a pseudogene. The CDR3 covers 15 residues.

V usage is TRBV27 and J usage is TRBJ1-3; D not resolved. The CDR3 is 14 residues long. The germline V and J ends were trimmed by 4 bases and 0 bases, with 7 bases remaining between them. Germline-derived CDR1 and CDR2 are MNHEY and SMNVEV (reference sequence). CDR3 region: CASSSDRSGNTIYF. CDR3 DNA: TGTGCCAGCAGTTCTGACCGCTCTGGAAACACCATATATTTT.

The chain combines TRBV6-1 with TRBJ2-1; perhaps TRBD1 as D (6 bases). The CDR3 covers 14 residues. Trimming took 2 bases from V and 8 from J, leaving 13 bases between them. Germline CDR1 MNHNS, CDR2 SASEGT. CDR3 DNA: TGTGCCAGCAGTGAATCGTCGGCAGGGGATGAGCAGTTCTTC. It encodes CASSESSAGDEQFF.

In DNA, the CDR3 is TGTGCCAGCAGCGTAGGTGATCCGGACAGGGGCTATGGCTACACCTTC. Protein: CASSVGDPDRGYGYTF. The J gene is TRBJ1-2, the V gene TRBV9; TRBD1 matches 9 bases. Germline assignment: CDR1 SGDLS and CDR2 YYNGEE. The CDR3 contains 16 residues. After removal of 0 bases from V and 4 bases from J, the junction contained 7 bases not matched to a gene.

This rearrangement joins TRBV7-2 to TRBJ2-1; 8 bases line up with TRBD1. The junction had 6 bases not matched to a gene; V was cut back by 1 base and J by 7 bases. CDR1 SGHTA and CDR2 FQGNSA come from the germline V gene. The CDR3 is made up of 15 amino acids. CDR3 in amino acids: CASSLDGQGWNEQFF. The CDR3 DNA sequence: TGTGCCAGCAGCTTAGATGGACAGGGTTGGAATGAGCAGTTCTTC.

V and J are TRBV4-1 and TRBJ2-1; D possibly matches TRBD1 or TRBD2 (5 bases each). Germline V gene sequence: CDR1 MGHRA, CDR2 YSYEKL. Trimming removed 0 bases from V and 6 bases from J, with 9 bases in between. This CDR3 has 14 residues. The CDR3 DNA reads TGCGCCAGCAGCCAAGACGGGGCTTCCAATGAGCAGTTCTTC. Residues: CASSQDGASNEQFF.

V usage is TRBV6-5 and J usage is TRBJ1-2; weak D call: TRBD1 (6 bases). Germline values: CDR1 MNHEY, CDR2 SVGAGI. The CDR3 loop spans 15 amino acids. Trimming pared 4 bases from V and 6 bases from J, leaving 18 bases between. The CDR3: CASSFTSSSGDGYTF. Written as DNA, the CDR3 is TGTGCCAGCAGTTTCACCTCATCCTCAGGGGATGGCTACACCTTC.

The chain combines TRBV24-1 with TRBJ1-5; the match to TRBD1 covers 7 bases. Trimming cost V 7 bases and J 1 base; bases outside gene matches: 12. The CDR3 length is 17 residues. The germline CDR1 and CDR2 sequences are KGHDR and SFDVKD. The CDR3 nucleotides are TGTGCCACCAGACAGGGGCAGGGAATGAGGAGCAATCAGCCCCAGCATTTT. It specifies CATRQGQGMRSNQPQHF.

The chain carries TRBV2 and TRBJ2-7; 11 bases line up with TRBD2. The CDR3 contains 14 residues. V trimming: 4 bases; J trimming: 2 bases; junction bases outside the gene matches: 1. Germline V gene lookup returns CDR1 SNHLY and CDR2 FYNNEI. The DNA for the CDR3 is TGTGCCAGCAGTGTAGCGGGGGGGCCCTACGAGCAGTACTTC. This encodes CASSVAGGPYEQYF.

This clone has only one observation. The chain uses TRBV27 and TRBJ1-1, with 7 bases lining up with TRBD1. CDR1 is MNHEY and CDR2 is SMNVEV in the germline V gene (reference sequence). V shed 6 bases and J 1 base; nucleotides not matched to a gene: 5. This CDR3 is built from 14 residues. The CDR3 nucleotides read TGTGCCAGCAGGCCCGGGACAGCGAACACTGAAGCTTTCTTT. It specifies CASRPGTANTEAFF.